The 26 T cell receptor beta chains presented below share a single source sample, sequenced in a study of T cell responses to AZD1222 COVID-19 vaccine. Produced via immunoSEQ multiplex PCR; TCRdb's table is partial and in-frame only. The sample consists of nearly 110,000 clones, 90% to 95% of them appearing once. The input for sequencing was peripheral blood, taken 28 days after the second AZD1222 dose. The receptors shown here come from an adult who received the AZD1222 COVID-19 vaccine.

The V call is TRBV6-5, the J call TRBJ2-3, with D hard to call. V was trimmed by 5 bases and J by 4 bases, leaving 16 bases between them. The V gene's germline CDR1 is MNHEY and CDR2 SVGAGI. This CDR3 comprises 15 residues. DNA for the CDR3: TGTGCCAGCAGTCGGCAGCCCGGAGTGGCAGATACGCAGTATTTT. Translating it yields CASSRQPGVADTQYF.

This clone showed up just once. The V and J genes are TRBV19 and TRBJ1-2, with 8 bases fitting TRBD1. Germline lookup yields CDR1 LNHDA and CDR2 SQIVND (reference sequence). The V segment lost 3 bases and the J segment 8 bases; nucleotides outside the gene matches: 2. This CDR3 has 12 residues. DNA for the CDR3: TGTGCCAGTAGTATCCCAGGGGGCGGCTACACCTTC. Amino acids: CASSIPGGGYTF.

In DNA form, the CDR3 reads TGCGCCAGCAGCTTGGGCTCTAGCGGGGTTCAAGAGACCCAGTACTTC. Translated, it gives CASSLGSSGVQETQYF. The chain recombines TRBV5-1 with TRBJ2-5, with 9 bases lining up with TRBD2. The CDR3 consists of 16 residues. Losses at the gene ends were 0 bases for V and 2 bases for J; bases not matched to a gene: 5. The germline V gene has CDR1 SGHRS and CDR2 YFSETQ.

The chain recombines TRBV28 with TRBJ1-1; the D is unclear. Trimming shortened V by 5 bases and J by 2 bases, and 12 bases separated the two germline ends. CDR3 size: 14 residues. CDR1 is MDHEN and CDR2 is SYDVKM in the germline V gene. This CDR3 is CASSPYRRNTEAFF. Written as DNA, the CDR3 is TGTGCCAGCAGTCCGTACCGCCGTAACACTGAAGCTTTCTTT.

The chain joins TRBV3-1 (or the pseudogene TRBV3-2) to TRBJ1-6; 9 bases map to TRBD1. Germline loops: CDR1 LGHDT, CDR2 YNNKEL (reference sequence). CDR3 length equals 15 residues. Losses at the gene ends were 3 bases for V and 5 bases for J; bases not matched to a gene: 2. Written as DNA, the CDR3 is TGTGCCAGCAGCCACCGGGACAGGGATAATTCACCCCTCCACTTT. Its translation is CASSHRDRDNSPLHF.

The V and J genes are TRBV28 and TRBJ1-5; 7 bases map to TRBD1. The CDR3 runs 16 residues. J gave up 0 bases and V 6 bases, and 8 bases lay outside the gene matches. CDR1 MDHEN and CDR2 SYDVKM come from the germline V gene. DNA for the CDR3: TGTGCCAGCAGCAGGGACAGCCTCAATAGCAATCAGCCCCAGCATTTT. This gives the protein CASSRDSLNSNQPQHF. Using reference TRBV28 and TRBJ1-5 for the parts outside the CDR3, the full variable domain is DVKVTQSSRYLVKRTGEKVFLECVQDMDHENMFWYRQDPGLGLRLIYFSYDVKMKEKGDIPEGYSVSREKKERFSLILESASTNQTSMYLCASSRDSLNSNQPQHFGDGTRLSIL.

This chain connects TRBV28 to TRBJ1-2, with D possibly being TRBD1 (5 bases). The CDR3 has 13 amino acids. The V gene lost 3 bases and the J gene lost 3 bases, with 8 bases spanning the gap. Germline V gene sequence: CDR1 MDHEN, CDR2 SYDVKM. In DNA form, the CDR3 reads TGTGCCAGCAGTTTCCGGGGGGACTATGGCTACACCTTC. Protein product: CASSFRGDYGYTF.

This chain links TRBV30 with TRBJ2-2; 9 bases are a match to TRBD1. V shed 8 bases and J 4 bases; nucleotides not matched to a gene: 5. The germline V gene has CDR1 GTSNPN and CDR2 SVGIG (reference sequence). This CDR3 contains 13 residues. The CDR3 bases are TGTGCCAGGGACAGGGCGGGCACCGGGGAGCTGTTTTTT. Amino acid sequence: CARDRAGTGELFF.

This chain links TRBV19 with TRBJ1-1; D not resolved. The CDR3 extends over 13 amino acids. The germline V gene encodes CDR1 LNHDA and CDR2 SQIVND (reference sequence). Trimming removed 7 bases at V and 3 bases at J, with 12 bases between. CDR3: CASTWQLDTEAFF. The CDR3 bases are TGTGCCAGTACGTGGCAGCTCGACACTGAAGCTTTCTTT.

The chain uses TRBV5-8 and TRBJ1-5; a possible D gene is TRBD1 (5 bases). Trimming pared 0 bases from V and 2 bases from J, leaving 9 bases between. Looked up from germline, CDR1 is SGHTS and CDR2 is YDEGEE. The CDR3 length is 15 residues. The CDR3 DNA reads TGTGCCAGCAGCTTGGAAGGGGACGGCAATCAGCCCCAGCATTTT. Translation gives CASSLEGDGNQPQHF.

This sequence joins TRBV2 and TRBJ1-2; 7 bases match TRBD1. The CDR3 extends over 13 amino acids. In germline, CDR1 is SNHLY, CDR2 FYNNEI. The junction had 6 bases not matched to a gene; V was cut back by 7 bases and J by 4 bases. CDR3 sequence (DNA): TGTGCCAGCAAGGGGGACAGCAGCTATGGCTACACCTTC. It codes for CASKGDSSYGYTF.

The rearrangement links TRBV7-6 to TRBJ1-3; D unclear. The V end was cut by 6 bases, the J end by 2 bases, with 2 bases between. CDR3 length equals 11 residues. Looked up from germline, CDR1 is SGHVS and CDR2 is FNYEAQ. The DNA for the CDR3 is TGTGCCAGCAGGGCTGGAAACACCATATATTTT. Translated: CASRAGNTIYF.

The V gene is TRBV6-5, the J gene TRBJ1-3; the match to TRBD1 covers 7 bases. The V gene's germline CDR1 is MNHEY and CDR2 SVGAGI. V trimming: 0 bases; J trimming: 8 bases; junction bases outside the gene matches: 10. The CDR3 totals 16 residues. CDR3 sequence (DNA): TGTGCCAGCAGTTACTCGAAGGGGGCGGGTGTGGACACCATATATTTT. Translated, it gives CASSYSKGAGVDTIYF.

This clone appeared a few times. Here the CDR3 reads CASKGPSEQYF. DNA of the CDR3: TGTGCCAGCAAAGGGCCCTCCGAGCAGTACTTC. This sequence joins TRBV6-5 and TRBJ2-7; D gene ambiguous. The V end was cut by 7 bases, the J end by 6 bases, with 10 bases between. The germline CDR1 and CDR2 sequences are MNHEY and SVGAGI. CDR3 length equals 11 residues.

The genes are TRBV29-1 and TRBJ2-1; TRBD1 matches 7 bases. V was pared by 6 bases and J by 10 bases, with 3 bases of the junction left unmatched. The germline CDR1 and CDR2 sequences are SQVTM and ANQGSEA. The CDR3 spans 10 residues. CDR3 region: CSVSDREQFF. For the CDR3, the DNA is TGCAGCGTCTCGGACAGGGAGCAGTTCTTC.

The V call is TRBV19, the J call TRBJ2-7, with 9 bases lining up with TRBD1. The V gene end was trimmed by 3 bases and the J gene end by 3 bases; junction bases not matched to a gene: 6. Germline CDR1 is LNHDA and CDR2 is SQIVND (reference sequence). The CDR3 contains 15 residues. CDR3 sequence (DNA): TGTGCCAGTAGTATTGTAGGGACAGGGAACTACGAGCAGTACTTC. Translation gives CASSIVGTGNYEQYF.

This sequence joins TRBV7-9 and TRBJ2-2, with a tentative D call TRBD1 (5 bases). The CDR3 length is 13 residues. V was clipped by 5 bases and J by 4 bases, with 8 bases between them. The germline CDR1 and CDR2 sequences are SEHNR and FQNEAQ (reference sequence). Written as DNA, the CDR3 is TGTGCCAGCAGCGTCAGGGTCACCGGGGAGCTGTTTTTT. Translating gives CASSVRVTGELFF.

The chain uses TRBV5-1 and TRBJ2-7, with TRBD1 matching over 8 bases. J was trimmed by 0 bases and V by 4 bases; bases with no gene match: 6. The CDR3 spans 15 residues. Germline CDR1 and CDR2: SGHRS and YFSETQ. CDR3 sequence (DNA): TGCGCCAGCAGCCCGGGACAGGCTAGCTCCTACGAGCAGTACTTC. This sequence encodes CASSPGQASSYEQYF.

This chain links TRBV28 with TRBJ1-2; TRBD1 matches 7 bases. V trimming: 7 bases; J trimming: 8 bases; junction bases outside the gene matches: 7. The CDR3 runs 12 residues. Germline V gene lookup returns CDR1 MDHEN and CDR2 SYDVKM. This CDR3 reads CASTEQGRGYTF. CDR3 nucleotides: TGTGCCAGCACCGAACAGGGGCGGGGCTACACCTTC.

This clone was seen a handful of times. The V and J genes are TRBV27 and TRBJ1-6; 8 bases agree with TRBD1. The CDR3 consists of 15 residues. CDR1 is MNHEY and CDR2 is SMNVEV in the germline V gene (reference sequence). J lost 7 bases, V lost 4 bases, and 6 bases had no gene match. The CDR3 coding sequence is TGTGCCAGCAGTTCCGGACAGGGCTACAATTCACCCCTCCACTTT. It yields the protein CASSSGQGYNSPLHF.

This clone appeared a single time. The chain carries TRBV19 and TRBJ1-2, with a weak D call TRBD1 (6 bases). V lost 1 base to trimming and J lost 7 bases, with 13 bases between them. In germline, CDR1 is LNHDA, CDR2 SQIVND (reference sequence). This CDR3 comprises 14 residues. CDR3 protein: CASSIGLQGFGYTF. CDR3 in DNA: TGTGCCAGTAGTATAGGACTCCAGGGGTTTGGCTACACCTTC.

The chain recombines TRBV4-3 with TRBJ1-4; 9 bases align to TRBD1. There are 15 residues in the CDR3. V was clipped by 2 bases and J by 5 bases; unmatched bases: 3. In germline, CDR1 is LGHNA, CDR2 YSLEER. The CDR3 nucleotides are TGCGCCAGCAGCCAACCCGGGACAGGGAATGAAAAACTGTTTTTT. Its translation: CASSQPGTGNEKLFF.

The chain recombines TRBV28 with TRBJ2-5; D gene ambiguous. Trimming took 5 bases from V and 3 from J, leaving 4 bases between them. CDR1 and CDR2 (germline): MDHEN, SYDVKM. CDR3 length: 11 residues. CDR3 region: CASSTEETQYF. CDR3 nucleotide sequence: TGTGCCAGCAGTACCGAAGAGACCCAGTACTTC.

This rearrangement joins TRBV6-5 to TRBJ2-5; tentative D call: TRBD2 (6 bases). Germline loops: CDR1 MNHEY, CDR2 SVGAGI. Trimming shortened V by 6 bases and J by 5 bases, and 16 bases separated the two germline ends. This CDR3 is built from 14 residues. The CDR3 loop is CASSPTAAGETQYF. CDR3 sequence (DNA): TGTGCCAGCAGCCCCACCGCGGCGGGGGAGACCCAGTACTTC.

This chain connects TRBV5-1 to TRBJ2-3, with D tentatively TRBD2 (5 bases). Germline-derived CDR1 and CDR2 are SGHRS and YFSETQ. The ends were cut back, 4 bases at V and 1 base at J, with 7 bases in the middle. There are 13 residues in the CDR3. The CDR3 reads CASSPEGTDTQYF. CDR3 coding DNA: TGCGCCAGCAGCCCGGAGGGCACAGATACGCAGTATTTT. Together with reference TRBV5-1 and TRBJ2-3, the CDR3 gives the full variable domain: KAGVTQTPRYLIKTRGQQVTLSCSPISGHRSVSWYQQTPGQGLQFLFEYFSETQRNKGNFPGRFSGRQFSNSRSEMNVSTLELGDSALYLCASSPEGTDTQYFGPGTRLTVL.

The chain combines TRBV4-3 with TRBJ2-7, with 14 bases lining up with TRBD2. Germline V CDR1 and CDR2: LGHNA, YSLEER. V shed 0 bases and J 2 bases; nucleotides not matched to a gene: 6. This CDR3 spans 18 amino acids. CDR3 in DNA: TGCGCCAGCAGCCAAGAGGGACTAGCGGGAGATTTCGCCTACGAGCAGTACTTC. It codes for CASSQEGLAGDFAYEQYF.